These 23 T cell receptor beta chains were sequenced from one sample in a study of naive and memory T cell subsets. Alpha and beta constant region primers primed reverse transcription for blood and skin samples. MiXCR, applied by TCRdb to the 5' RACE reads, yields one record per CDR3 protein. This table has about 22,000 distinct CDR3 sequences, 4.2% appearing once. RNA was extracted from 2 to 3 ml of whole blood of healthy adults. These receptor sequences come from a male donor in good health.

This clonotype is deemed medium-sized. The J gene is TRBJ2-1, the V gene TRBV3-1; D might be TRBD2 (5 bases). Germline lookup yields CDR1 LGHDT and CDR2 YNNKEL (reference sequence). Trimming removed 0 bases at V and 0 bases at J, with 21 bases between. The CDR3 is 20 residues long. CDR3 region: CASSQEVGWNRGRSYNEQFF. In nucleotides, the CDR3 is TGTGCCAGCAGCCAAGAAGTGGGTTGGAATCGCGGGCGCTCCTACAATGAGCAGTTCTTC.

This clonotype was seen at least ten times. The rearrangement links TRBV7-8 to TRBJ2-3; 7 positions agree with TRBD1. Trimming removed 5 bases from V and 0 bases from J; junction bases left unmatched: 11. The length of the CDR3 is 17 residues. The germline V gene encodes CDR1 SGHVS and CDR2 FQNEAQ. Written as DNA, the CDR3 is TGTGCCAGCAGCCCGGGACAGAAGACAACGAGCACAGATACGCAGTATTTT. Amino acids: CASSPGQKTTSTDTQYF.

This clonotype was counted ten times or more. CDR3 sequence (DNA): TGTGCCAGCAGCTCCCTAACCCCTTACTCCTACAATGAGCAGTTCTTC. The encoded protein is CASSSLTPYSYNEQFF. The V call is TRBV7-2, the J call TRBJ2-1; D gene unclear. V lost 4 bases, J lost 0 bases, and 13 bases lay in between. This CDR3 region has 16 residues. Germline values: CDR1 SGHTA, CDR2 FQGNSA.

This clonotype has ten or more counts. This chain links TRBV12-3 or TRBV12-4 with TRBJ1-2; 8 bases line up with TRBD1. With 1 base clipped from V and 5 bases from J, the junction kept 3 bases outside the gene matches. The CDR3 length is 14 residues. CDR3 DNA sequence: TGTGCCAGCAGTTTAGTTGACAGGGGATATGGCTACACCTTC. It specifies CASSLVDRGYGYTF.

Many counts were recorded for this clonotype. V usage is TRBV7-9 and J usage is TRBJ2-3; D may be TRBD1 (6 bases). From germline, CDR1 is SEHNR and CDR2 FQNEAQ (reference sequence). The CDR3 has 15 residues. Deletions cut 3 bases from V and 2 bases from J, with 12 bases between. In nucleotides, the CDR3 is TGTGCCAGCAGCTTCACAGGGACCCCCACAGATACGCAGTATTTT. Its translation: CASSFTGTPTDTQYF.

This clonotype was counted at least ten times. The chain recombines TRBV7-2 with TRBJ1-6; D is undetermined. Germline lookup yields CDR1 SGHTA and CDR2 FQGNSA. V lost 5 bases, J lost 7 bases, and 24 bases lay in between. The CDR3 runs 18 residues. The DNA for the CDR3 is TGTGCCAGCAGCAATGCACCGTATCGGGCCCGAGGAAATTCACCCCTCCACTTT. It specifies CASSNAPYRARGNSPLHF.

This clonotype was counted many times. The V and J genes are TRBV30 and TRBJ2-2; no definite D call. Looked up from germline, CDR1 is GTSNPN and CDR2 is SVGIG (reference sequence). CDR3 length equals 12 residues. Trimming removed 4 bases at V and 6 bases at J, with 9 bases between. The DNA of the CDR3 is TGTGCCTGGAACCCGCTCGCCGGGGAGCTGTTTTTT. This codes for CAWNPLAGELFF.

There are many counts of this clonotype. The CDR3: CAISVRTSNYGYTF. DNA for the CDR3: TGTGCCATCAGTGTAAGGACTTCTAACTATGGCTACACCTTC. The chain links TRBV10-3 to TRBJ1-2; D uncertain. Trimming shortened V by 4 bases and J by 0 bases, and 9 bases separated the two germline ends. This CDR3 is built from 14 residues. Germline CDR1 ENHRY, CDR2 SYGVKD.

This clonotype was observed at least ten times. The chain carries TRBV6-6 and TRBJ2-1, with TRBD1 matching over 9 bases. The CDR3 consists of 14 residues. Trimming cost V 2 bases and J 7 bases; bases outside gene matches: 3. Looked up from germline, CDR1 is MNHNY and CDR2 is SVGAGI (reference sequence). The CDR3 loop reads CASSYVTGGNEQFF. The CDR3 DNA sequence: TGTGCCAGCAGTTACGTGACAGGGGGTAATGAGCAGTTCTTC.

In this sample, this clonotype is medium-sized. This rearrangement joins TRBV12-3 or TRBV12-4 to TRBJ2-2; D might be TRBD1 or TRBD2, each matching 5 bases. V lost 4 bases and J 9 bases, leaving 12 bases between the germline ends. This CDR3 has 13 residues. The CDR3 region has the DNA TGTGCCAGCAGTTGGGGGACGTTCCGGGAGCTGTTTTTT. Translating gives CASSWGTFRELFF.

This clonotype was picked up many times. This chain joins TRBV6-2 or TRBV6-3 and TRBJ1-1; 11 bases match TRBD1. The CDR3 is made up of 13 amino acids. V lost 10 bases to trimming and J lost 1 base; unmatched junction nucleotides: 2. The germline CDR1 and CDR2 sequences are MNHEY and SVGEGT. The chain's CDR3 is CATGQGANTEAFF. CDR3 nucleotide sequence: TGTGCCACCGGACAGGGGGCGAACACTGAAGCTTTCTTT.

In this sample, this clonotype turned up many times. This chain links TRBV12-3 or TRBV12-4 with TRBJ2-1; D possibly corresponds to TRBD2 (5 bases). V was clipped by 1 base and J by 8 bases, with 12 bases between them. CDR3 length: 14 residues. The CDR3 here is CASSLEYPRDEQFF. DNA of the CDR3: TGTGCCAGCAGTTTAGAGTACCCGAGGGATGAGCAGTTCTTC.

This clonotype was seen at least ten times. The V gene is TRBV6-6, the J gene TRBJ2-1; 8 bases are a match to TRBD2. This CDR3 spans 19 amino acids. CDR1 and CDR2 from the germline V gene are MNHNY and SVGAGI (reference sequence). The J segment lost 2 bases and the V segment lost 6 bases, leaving 18 bases of the junction unmatched. CDR3 coding DNA: TGTGCCAGCAGATCCGCGGCCGGGGGGGGTCTTGGCCCCTACAATGAGCAGTTCTTC. Translated: CASRSAAGGGLGPYNEQFF.

This clonotype was seen repeatedly, ten times or more. The V gene is TRBV6-6, the J gene TRBJ2-4; tentative D call: TRBD2 (6 bases). The CDR3 is 15 residues long. Germline CDR1 is MNHNY and CDR2 is SVGAGI (reference sequence). The V gene lost 6 bases and the J gene lost 1 base, with 13 bases spanning the gap. CDR3: CASSLSGLAKNIQYF. In nucleotides, the CDR3 is TGTGCCAGCAGCCTTAGCGGATTGGCCAAAAACATTCAGTACTTC.

This clonotype was recorded many times. The gene calls are TRBV28 and TRBJ2-3; 8 nucleotides line up with TRBD2. The CDR3 extends over 16 amino acids. CDR1 is MDHEN, CDR2 SYDVKM, per germline. The V gene end was trimmed by 2 bases and the J gene end by 7 bases; junction bases not matched to a gene: 11. CDR3 in amino acids: CASSLAGGPRVNTQYF. The CDR3 bases are TGTGCCAGCAGTTTAGCGGGAGGCCCCAGGGTGAATACGCAGTATTTT.

This clonotype was observed at least ten times. The genes are TRBV6-5 and TRBJ2-3; 8 positions match TRBD2. Germline lookup yields CDR1 MNHEY and CDR2 SVGAGI. The V gene end was trimmed by 6 bases and the J gene end by 2 bases; junction bases not matched to a gene: 7. The CDR3 is 15 residues long. The CDR3 region has the DNA TGTGCCAGCAGGAATATAGCGGGATACACAGATACGCAGTATTTT. Translating it yields CASRNIAGYTDTQYF.

This clonotype was seen at least ten times. The chain joins TRBV19 to TRBJ2-1; TRBD2 is a possible D gene (6 bases). CDR1 LNHDA and CDR2 SQIVND come from the germline V gene (reference sequence). There are 15 residues in the CDR3. The V gene lost 4 bases and the J gene lost 4 bases, with 14 bases spanning the gap. CDR3 sequence (DNA): TGTGCCAGTAGTACTGGCCCTAGCGTTTACAATGAGCAGTTCTTC. Residues: CASSTGPSVYNEQFF. The full variable domain, its missing parts supplied by reference TRBV19 and TRBJ2-1, is DGGITQSPKYLFRKEGQNVTLSCEQNLNHDAMYWYRQDPGQGLRLIYYSQIVNDFQKGDIAEGYSVSREKKESFPLTVTSAQKNPTAFYLCASSTGPSVYNEQFFGPGTRLTVL.

In its sample, this clonotype was seen many times. This rearrangement joins TRBV7-9 to TRBJ2-7; TRBD2 aligns across 14 bases. The germline V gene has CDR1 SEHNR and CDR2 FQNEAQ (reference sequence). V lost 7 bases to trimming and J lost 5 bases; unmatched junction nucleotides: 19. CDR3 size: 19 residues. As DNA, the CDR3 is TGTGCCAGCACCAAGTCTCCGGGACTAGCGGGGGTCCAGAACGACGAGCAGTACTTC. Protein: CASTKSPGLAGVQNDEQYF. Full variable domain (missing parts from reference TRBV7-9 and TRBJ2-7): DTGVSQNPRHKITKRGQNVTFRCDPISEHNRLYWYRQTLGQGPEFLTYFQNEAQLEKSRLLSDRFSAERPKGSFSTLEIQRTEQGDSAMYLCASTKSPGLAGVQNDEQYFGPGTRLTVT.

Ten or more counts support this clonotype. This rearrangement joins TRBV20-1 to TRBJ1-2; D gene unclear. The CDR3 is 14 residues long. The V gene's germline CDR1 is DFQATT and CDR2 SNEGSKA (reference sequence). V was trimmed by 0 bases and J by 2 bases, leaving 10 bases between them. CDR3 nucleotides: TGCAGTGCTAGAGAGGGCGGGAAGAACTATGGCTACACCTTC. This gives the protein CSAREGGKNYGYTF.

In its sample, this clonotype was seen many times. The chain couples TRBV4-1 to TRBJ1-1; D may be TRBD1 (5 bases). Germline V CDR1 and CDR2: MGHRA, YSYEKL. V lost 1 base, J lost 4 bases, and 13 bases lay in between. The CDR3 has 15 residues. The CDR3 DNA follows: TGCGCCAGCAGCCAAGCGGGGGGTAGGATCACTGAAGCTTTCTTT. Its protein product is CASSQAGGRITEAFF.

V and J are TRBV20-1 and TRBJ2-7; TRBD1 agrees at 8 bases. V was clipped by 0 bases and J by 1 base; unmatched bases: 8. The CDR3 has 16 residues. Germline CDR1 and CDR2: DFQATT and SNEGSKA (reference sequence). In DNA form, the CDR3 reads TGCAGTGCTAGAGACACCGGGACAGGAAGATCCTACGAGCAGTACTTC. Protein product: CSARDTGTGRSYEQYF.

There are many counts of this clonotype. The chain employs TRBV5-6 and TRBJ1-5; 8 bases are shared with TRBD1. With 4 bases clipped from V and 2 bases from J, the junction kept 8 bases outside the gene matches. Per the germline V gene, CDR1 is SGHDT and CDR2 is YYEEEE. The CDR3 is 16 amino acids. The CDR3 DNA reads TGTGCCAGCAGCACCACAGGGGGTAGGGGCAATCAGCCCCAGCATTTT. This gives the protein CASSTTGGRGNQPQHF.

This clonotype was recorded many times. The V call is TRBV19, the J call TRBJ2-3; 14 bases are shared with TRBD2. Germline V gene lookup returns CDR1 LNHDA and CDR2 SQIVND (reference sequence). The CDR3 totals 17 residues. With V trimmed by 3 bases and J by 5 bases, 7 bases remained unmatched. The CDR3 nucleotides are TGTGCCAGTAGTATGATTGGACTAGCGGGGGGCCGAGATACGCAGTATTTT. Protein: CASSMIGLAGGRDTQYF. Variable domain in full (rest from reference TRBV19 and TRBJ2-3): DGGITQSPKYLFRKEGQNVTLSCEQNLNHDAMYWYRQDPGQGLRLIYYSQIVNDFQKGDIAEGYSVSREKKESFPLTVTSAQKNPTAFYLCASSMIGLAGGRDTQYFGPGTRLTVL.